This paragraph reports one T cell receptor beta chain. Per the authors' pipeline: Amplified reference gene primers provided the basis for estimating nucleated cell counts. The data were produced by immunoSEQ multiplex PCR, yet TCRdb's version contains in-frame clones alone and is incomplete. V and J calls and clone size are those listed in that table; D and trimming were worked out from the DNA. The table lists about 200,000 clones, 88% of them singletons. These data come from a study of blood T cell repertoires in COVID-19. As for the study in general: Specimens from acute and convalescent COVID-19 originated in the United States, Italy and Spain. Sample material is recorded as cDNA or gDNA derived from T cells, B-cell-depleted T cells, or PBMCs.

The ends were cut back, 4 bases at V and 1 base at J, with 11 bases in the middle. CDR3 length: 15 amino acids. CDR1 is LNHDA, CDR2 SQIVND, per germline (reference sequence). Sequenced input: peripheral blood. This chain links TRBV19 with TRBJ1-5; D remains unclear. The clonotype comes from a man aged 18 to 35 with active or convalescent COVID-19. CDR3 in amino acids: CASSTRDRSNQPQHF. The CDR3 DNA sequence: TGTGCCAGTAGTACCCGGGATCGAAGCAATCAGCCCCAGCATTTT.